The rows below give T cell receptor beta chains drawn from one sample of a study of blood T cell repertoires in COVID-19. Produced via immunoSEQ multiplex PCR; TCRdb's table is partial and in-frame only. The table has 65,000 to 90,000 clones, around 69% seen once; the top ten hold about 15%. What was sequenced was peripheral blood. Receptor source: a man aged 65 to 79 with active or convalescent COVID-19. The CDR3 runs from the conserved cysteine through the conserved F or W. Fields, in order: V gene, J gene, CDR3 protein.

>TRBV7-8|TRBJ1-6
CASRSNSPLHF
>TRBV10-3|TRBJ2-7
CAIWDRDIWGQYF
>TRBV10-3|TRBJ1-4
CAIREGATNEKLFF
>TRBV5-1|TRBJ2-3
CASSLARGVGTDTQYF
>TRBV7-9|TRBJ1-5
CASSLAGAWKPQHF
>TRBV12-3/TRBV12-4|TRBJ2-1
CASTKLAGSQFF
>TRBV3-1/TRBV3-2|TRBJ1-4
CASSPTGWYEKLFF
>TRBV5-6|TRBJ2-1
CASSFALSSYNEQFF
>TRBV5-1|TRBJ2-6
CASSLQGPGANVLTF
>TRBV28|TRBJ1-1
CASSFPGGSGNTEAFF
>TRBV3-1/TRBV3-2|TRBJ2-7
CASSLAHRGSYEQYF
>TRBV19|TRBJ1-6
CASSRRTWTGRRESPLHF
>TRBV28|TRBJ2-1
CASSTLGGAPSYNEQFF
>TRBV27|TRBJ2-1
CASSTRQDTEQFF
>TRBV27|TRBJ1-1
CASSRRGSNTEAFF
>TRBV7-9|TRBJ2-5
CASSPPPGLAIQETQYF
>TRBV2|TRBJ2-1
CASKGEGLDNEQFF
>TRBV4-1|TRBJ1-5
CASSQEGSQPQHF
>TRBV28|TRBJ2-7
CASSLGGSGEQYF
>TRBV21-1|TRBJ1-5
CASSKPSGQPQHF
>TRBV5-1|TRBJ2-2
CASSWGQNTGELFF
>TRBV4-1|TRBJ2-7
CASSQQVITYEQYF
>TRBV14|TRBJ2-2
CASSSLPGQGFDGELFF
>TRBV5-1|TRBJ1-1
CASSSTGGKGTEAFF
>TRBV12-5|TRBJ2-3
CASGLTDIFTDTQYF
>TRBV7-9|TRBJ2-2
CASRMTGQTGELFF
>TRBV11-3|TRBJ2-2
CASSFLGELFF
>TRBV29-1|TRBJ2-5
CSGATSGARQRYF
>TRBV2|TRBJ1-5
CASSQGSGNQPQHF
>TRBV24-1|TRBJ2-1
CATSDTDRVNEQFF
>TRBV9|TRBJ2-3
CASSLPRGGIDTDTQYF
>TRBV28|TRBJ1-5
CASSLPGGRNQPQHF
>TRBV6-1|TRBJ1-2
CASSERVETINGYTF
>TRBV4-1|TRBJ2-1
CASSQGVTSGANEQFF
>TRBV2|TRBJ2-2
CASSVLAGGYTGELFF
>TRBV9|TRBJ2-3
CASSVGPWTSGVPDTQYF
>TRBV5-1|TRBJ2-6
CASSLDTGANVLTF
>TRBV19|TRBJ1-5
CASGTAGNQPQHF
>TRBV25-1|TRBJ2-5
CASSDRSGGKTLSETQYF
>TRBV5-6|TRBJ1-5
CASSKTGNQPQHF
>TRBV7-7|TRBJ2-5
CASSFFDSLQETQYF
>TRBV2|TRBJ1-1
CARRRGTGEMNTEAFF
>TRBV30|TRBJ1-6
CAWGGQKNSPLHF
>TRBV30|TRBJ2-7
CAWSPGTATYEQYF
>TRBV7-9|TRBJ1-2
CASSLGESGRISGYTF
>TRBV21-1|TRBJ1-1
CASSKPYRGLMNTEAFF
>TRBV28|TRBJ2-5
CASSPPSSLTGGQETQYF
>TRBV28|TRBJ2-5
CASSSQGAGEETQYF
>TRBV6-5|TRBJ2-2
CASSYTTGTGELFF
>TRBV11-3|TRBJ2-7
CASSTNTGQVPYEQYF
>TRBV5-6|TRBJ1-3
CASSSIQGSSGNTIYF
>TRBV19|TRBJ2-3
CASSTGFGDTQYF
>TRBV28|TRBJ1-1
CASSITGAGTEAFF
>TRBV5-6|TRBJ1-2
CASSFPSLRGYTF
>TRBV10-2|TRBJ2-2
CASRTSGVTGELFF